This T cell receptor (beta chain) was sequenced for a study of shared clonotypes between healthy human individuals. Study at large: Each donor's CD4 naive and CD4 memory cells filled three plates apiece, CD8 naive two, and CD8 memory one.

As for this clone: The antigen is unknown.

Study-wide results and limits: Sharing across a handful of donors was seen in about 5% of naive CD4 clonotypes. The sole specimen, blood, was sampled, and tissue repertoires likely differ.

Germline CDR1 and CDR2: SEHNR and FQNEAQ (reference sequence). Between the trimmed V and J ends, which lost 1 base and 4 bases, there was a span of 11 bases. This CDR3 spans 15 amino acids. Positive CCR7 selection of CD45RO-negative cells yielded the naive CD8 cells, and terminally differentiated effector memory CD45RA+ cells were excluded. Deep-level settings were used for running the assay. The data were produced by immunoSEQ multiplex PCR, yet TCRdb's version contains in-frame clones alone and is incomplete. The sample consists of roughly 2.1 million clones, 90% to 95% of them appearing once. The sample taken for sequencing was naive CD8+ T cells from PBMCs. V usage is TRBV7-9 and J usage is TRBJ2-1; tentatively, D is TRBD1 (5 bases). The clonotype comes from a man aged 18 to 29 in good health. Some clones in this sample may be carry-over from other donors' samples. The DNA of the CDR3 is TGTGCCAGCAGCTTAGAAGCAGGGCGGTACAATGAGCAGTTCTTC. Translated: CASSLEAGRYNEQFF. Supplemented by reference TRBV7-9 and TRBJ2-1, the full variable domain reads DTGVSQNPRHKITKRGQNVTFRCDPISEHNRLYWYRQTLGQGPEFLTYFQNEAQLEKSRLLSDRFSAERPKGSFSTLEIQRTEQGDSAMYLCASSLEAGRYNEQFFGPGTRLTVL.